This paragraph reports one T cell receptor beta chain. This record belongs to a study of CD8+ T cells in alopecia areata. Treatment here: oral pan-JAK inhibitor, 5-10 mg twice daily. After isolation, RNA underwent reverse transcription to generate cDNA as the sequencing template. Only in-frame clones appear in the TCRdb table, and some are missing; sequencing was by immunoSEQ multiplex PCR. The sample gives 130,000 or so clones, approximately 57% of which show up once; 5.7% is in the top ten. Germline assignment: CDR1 MNHEY and CDR2 SVGAGI. The length of the CDR3 is 16 residues. Trimming removed 2 bases at V and 6 bases at J, with 20 bases between.

The chain links TRBV6-5 to TRBJ2-7; D gene uncertain. This sequence was found in a human donor with alopecia areata. Sequenced here: CD4+ T cells sorted from blood, sampled at week 4, from a patient treated with tofacitinib. CDR3 DNA sequence: TGTGCCAGCAGTTACGTCGGCACCCCTCTCCCCGCCGAGCAGTACTTC. Its protein is CASSYVGTPLPAEQYF.